The 18 T cell receptor beta chains given below trace back to one sample, sequenced in a study of T-cell memory formation after mild COVID-19. From the 5' RACE reads, TCRdb called clonotypes with MiXCR, one entry per CDR3 protein. The data contain hundreds of thousands of distinct CDR3 sequences, less than 25% of them seen just once; the ten biggest clones take up around 7.7%. Sequences were obtained from PBMCs or a T cell subset sorted from them (not recorded which). The source is an adult woman who had mild COVID-19 (a few samples of this study predate the infection). Cell type and time point are not known.

The chain recombines TRBV5-4 with TRBJ1-2, with 8 nucleotides matching TRBD1. Germline assignment: CDR1 SGHNT and CDR2 YYREEE (reference sequence). The CDR3 runs 17 residues. V gave up 2 bases and J gave up 6 bases; unmatched junction bases: 15. CDR3 protein: CASSFPTGVDAYHGYTF. The CDR3 nucleotides are TGTGCCAGCAGCTTCCCGACAGGGGTCGACGCCTATCATGGCTACACCTTC.

The gene calls are TRBV4-3 and TRBJ2-1, with D perhaps being TRBD1 or TRBD2 (5 bases each). V lost 2 bases and J 3 bases, leaving 11 bases between the germline ends. The CDR3 length is 15 residues. The germline gives CDR1 LGHNA, CDR2 YSLEER. The CDR3 protein is CASSQRLRGYNEQFF. Written as DNA, the CDR3 is TGCGCCAGCAGCCAACGCCTGAGGGGCTACAATGAGCAGTTCTTC.

This clonotype was seen many times. This chain joins TRBV4-1 and TRBJ1-4; 7 bases fit TRBD1. CDR1 and CDR2 (germline): MGHRA, YSYEKL. The CDR3 runs 17 residues. Losses at the gene ends were 3 bases for V and 7 bases for J; bases not matched to a gene: 14. The CDR3 here is CASSHRIGGPMLEKLFF. CDR3 nucleotide sequence: TGCGCCAGCAGCCACCGAATAGGGGGCCCTATGCTTGAAAAACTGTTTTTT.

This clonotype came up a few times. V gene TRBV15 combines with J gene TRBJ1-4, with 7 bases matching TRBD1. CDR1 and CDR2 (germline): LNHNV, YYDKDF (reference sequence). Unmatched junction bases numbered 12, after V lost 3 bases and J lost 8 bases. CDR3 length: 16 amino acids. The CDR3 DNA follows: TGTGCCACCAGCAGGGCTACAGGGGCGTGGCGGGAAAAACTGTTTTTT. Residues: CATSRATGAWREKLFF.

There are a few counts of this clonotype. For the CDR3, the DNA is TGCGCCAGCAGCCTGGCTGGGAGTAGCGGGGAGCTGTTTTTT. Translated, it gives CASSLAGSSGELFF. The chain links TRBV5-1 to TRBJ2-2; tentatively, D is TRBD2 (5 bases). Trimming stripped 4 bases from V and 7 bases from J, with 14 bases between. The CDR3 extends over 14 amino acids. CDR1 SGHRS and CDR2 YFSETQ come from the germline V gene.

This clonotype was detected only a few times. This rearrangement joins TRBV10-3 to TRBJ1-1; possible D gene TRBD1, 5 bases. The V and J ends lost 0 bases and 3 bases respectively, with 11 bases between them. CDR3 length: 15 residues. Germline loops: CDR1 ENHRY, CDR2 SYGVKD. CDR3: CAISESGVPDTEAFF. CDR3 nucleotides: TGTGCCATCAGTGAGTCGGGGGTACCCGACACTGAAGCTTTCTTT.

The chain joins TRBV9 to TRBJ2-3; 10 positions match TRBD2. The CDR3 has 16 residues. After removal of 3 bases from V and 4 bases from J, the junction contained 8 bases not matched to a gene. Germline CDR1 and CDR2: SGDLS and YYNGEE. The CDR3 DNA reads as TGTGCCAGCAGCGAGTCCGGGACTAGCGTTTCAGATACGCAGTATTTT. It encodes CASSESGTSVSDTQYF.

The rearrangement joins TRBV18 to TRBJ1-1; D uncertain. The CDR3 totals 16 residues. From germline, CDR1 is KGHSH and CDR2 LQKENI. V lost 1 base and J 1 base, leaving 13 bases between the germline ends. CDR3 sequence (DNA): TGTGCCAGCTCACCACTCACGGACCGTGAGAACACTGAAGCTTTCTTT. This codes for CASSPLTDRENTEAFF.

The table lists this clonotype with a few counts. The V call is TRBV11-3, the J call TRBJ2-7, with 9 nucleotides matching TRBD1. The CDR3 totals 19 residues. V lost 1 base and J lost 5; bases outside the gene matches: 18. Germline lookup yields CDR1 SGHNT and CDR2 YENEEA. The CDR3: CASSLGETGGLAENDEQYF. The CDR3 bases are TGTGCCAGCAGCTTAGGAGAGACAGGGGGTCTAGCGGAAAACGACGAGCAGTACTTC.

This clonotype came up many times. The chain has TRBV19 and TRBJ2-1, with 12 bases lining up with TRBD2. Unmatched junction bases numbered 7, after V lost 4 bases and J lost 6 bases. The germline gives CDR1 LNHDA, CDR2 SQIVND (reference sequence). CDR3 length: 16 residues. The CDR3 is CASSTPTSGSSNEQFF. The CDR3 region has the DNA TGTGCCAGTAGTACCCCGACTAGCGGGAGCAGCAATGAGCAGTTCTTC.

A few counts support this clonotype. This chain links TRBV4-3 with TRBJ2-1; D might be TRBD1 or TRBD2, each matching 5 bases. V lost 0 bases and J lost 0, with 15 bases in between. Germline V gives CDR1 LGHNA, CDR2 YSLEER. There are 18 residues in the CDR3. The CDR3 nucleotides read TGCGCCAGCAGCCAAGAGACGGGACCTTGGAGCTCCTACAATGAGCAGTTCTTC. It encodes CASSQETGPWSSYNEQFF.

This sequence joins TRBV20-1 and TRBJ2-3; TRBD1 is a possible D gene (6 bases). The CDR3 runs 12 residues. The V gene lost 6 bases and the J gene lost 4 bases, with 11 bases spanning the gap. Germline CDR1 DFQATT, CDR2 SNEGSKA (reference sequence). CDR3 region: CSAVTGADTQYF. The CDR3 DNA is TGCAGTGCCGTGACAGGCGCAGATACGCAGTATTTT.

This clonotype was counted a few times. The chain couples TRBV11-2 to TRBJ2-2; D might be TRBD1 or TRBD2, each matching 5 bases. The V end was cut by 9 bases, the J end by 6 bases, with 17 bases between. The CDR3 sequence is 14 residues long. Germline V gene sequence: CDR1 SGHAT, CDR2 FQNNGV. The chain's CDR3 is CASSLPGRAGELFF. CDR3 DNA sequence: TGTGCCAGTAGCCTACCGGGGCGGGCCGGGGAGCTGTTTTTT. Together with reference TRBV11-2 and TRBJ2-2, the CDR3 gives the full variable domain: EAGVAQSPRYKIIEKRQSVAFWCNPISGHATLYWYQQILGQGPKLLIQFQNNGVVDDSQLPKDRFSAERLKGVDSTLKIQPAKLEDSAVYLCASSLPGRAGELFFGEGSRLTVL.

This clonotype was seen only a few times. V usage is TRBV12-3 or TRBV12-4 and J usage is TRBJ1-4, with unresolved D. The CDR3 contains 14 residues. Deletions cut 5 bases from V and 0 bases from J, with 7 bases between. CDR3 loop: CASSEFATNEKLFF. The CDR3 DNA reads as TGTGCCAGCAGTGAATTTGCAACTAATGAAAAACTGTTTTTT.

This chain joins TRBV5-1 and TRBJ2-7; D might be TRBD1 (6 bases). This CDR3 contains 13 residues. Germline assignment: CDR1 SGHRS and CDR2 YFSETQ. Trimming shortened V by 7 bases and J by 2 bases, and 13 bases separated the two germline ends. CDR3 protein: CASGHGTTYEQYF. The CDR3 DNA follows: TGCGCCAGCGGACACGGGACAACCTACGAGCAGTACTTC.

The chain is built from TRBV24-1 and TRBJ2-2; possibly TRBD1 or TRBD2 for D (5 bases each). Germline CDR1 is KGHDR and CDR2 is SFDVKD. V was trimmed by 4 bases and J by 4 bases, leaving 6 bases between them. CDR3 length: 13 residues. In nucleotides, the CDR3 is TGTGCCACCAGTGAGGGGACCACCGGGGAGCTGTTTTTT. Amino acids: CATSEGTTGELFF.

The V gene is TRBV6-6, the J gene TRBJ1-2; 7 nucleotides align to TRBD1. The CDR3 runs 15 residues. Germline CDR1 MNHNY, CDR2 SVGAGI (reference sequence). The junction had 14 bases not matched to a gene; V was cut back by 6 bases and J by 7 bases. CDR3 amino acids: CASSFGQALERGYTF. The CDR3 nucleotides read TGTGCCAGCAGCTTTGGACAGGCCCTGGAGCGTGGCTACACCTTC.

This clonotype was recorded at least ten times. The chain combines TRBV10-3 with TRBJ2-2, with D unresolved. Germline V gene data show CDR1 as ENHRY and CDR2 as SYGVKD. The CDR3 is made up of 11 amino acids. Deletions cut 10 bases from V and 6 bases from J, with 9 bases between. The CDR3 sequence is CATTGAGELFF. CDR3 in DNA: TGTGCCACTACCGGCGCCGGGGAGCTGTTTTTT.